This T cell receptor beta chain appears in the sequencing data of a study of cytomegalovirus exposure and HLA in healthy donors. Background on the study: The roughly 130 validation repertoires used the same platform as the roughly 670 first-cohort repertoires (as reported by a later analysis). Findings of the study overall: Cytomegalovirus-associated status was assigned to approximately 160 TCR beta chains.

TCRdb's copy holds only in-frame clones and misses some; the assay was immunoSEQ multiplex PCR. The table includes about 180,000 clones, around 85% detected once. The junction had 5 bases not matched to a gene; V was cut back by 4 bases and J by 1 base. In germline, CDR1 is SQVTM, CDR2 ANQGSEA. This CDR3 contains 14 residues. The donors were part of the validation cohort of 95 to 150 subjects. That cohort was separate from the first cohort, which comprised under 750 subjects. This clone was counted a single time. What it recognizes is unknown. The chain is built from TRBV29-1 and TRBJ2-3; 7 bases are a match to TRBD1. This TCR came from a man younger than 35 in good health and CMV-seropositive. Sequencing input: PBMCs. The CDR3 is CSVVPTGGTDTQYF. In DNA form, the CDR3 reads TGCAGCGTTGTACCCACAGGGGGCACAGATACGCAGTATTTT.